This T cell receptor beta chain is drawn from a study of shared clonotypes between healthy human individuals. This clone was counted once. What it recognizes is unknown. This CDR3 contains 13 residues. Per the germline V gene, CDR1 is MNHEY and CDR2 is SMNVEV (reference sequence). V lost 5 bases and J 5 bases, leaving 10 bases between the germline ends. Each subset's genomic DNA was shared equally among a number of immunoSEQ plates. Here immunoSEQ multiplex PCR was the method, and the copy in TCRdb shows in-frame clones only, minus some. The table includes hundreds of thousands of clones, roughly 96% detected once. Study-wide results and caveats: When compared with the clonotypes that were shared by all four sorted-subset donors, the non-shared clonotypes turned out to have lower generation probabilities.

Cells designated naive CD8 were CD45RO-negative and were positively selected for CCR7, with terminally differentiated effector memory CD45RA+ cells excluded. The clonotype comes from a woman aged 30 to 39 in good health. The sequencing input was naive CD8+ T cells sorted from blood. The chain is built from TRBV27 and TRBJ2-1; D is uncertain. DNA for the CDR3: TGTGCCAGCAGTCCGTCCCGTAACAATGAGCAGTTCTTC. This encodes CASSPSRNNEQFF.